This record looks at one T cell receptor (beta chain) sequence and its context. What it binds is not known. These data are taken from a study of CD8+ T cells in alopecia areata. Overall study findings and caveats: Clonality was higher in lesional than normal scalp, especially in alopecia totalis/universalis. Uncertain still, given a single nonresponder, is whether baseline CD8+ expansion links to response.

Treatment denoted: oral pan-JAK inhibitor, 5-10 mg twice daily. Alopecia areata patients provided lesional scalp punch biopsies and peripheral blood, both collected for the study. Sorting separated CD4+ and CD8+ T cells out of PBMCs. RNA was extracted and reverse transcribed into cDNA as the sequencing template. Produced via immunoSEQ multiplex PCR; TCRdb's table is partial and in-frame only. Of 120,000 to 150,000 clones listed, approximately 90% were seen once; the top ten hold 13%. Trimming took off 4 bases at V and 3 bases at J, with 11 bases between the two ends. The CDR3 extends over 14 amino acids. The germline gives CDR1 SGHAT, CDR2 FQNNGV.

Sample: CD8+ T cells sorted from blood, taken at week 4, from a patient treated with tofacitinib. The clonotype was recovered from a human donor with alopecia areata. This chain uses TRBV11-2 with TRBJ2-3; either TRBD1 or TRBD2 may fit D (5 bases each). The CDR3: CASSWVEGTDTQYF. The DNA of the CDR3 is TGTGCCAGCAGCTGGGTAGAGGGGACAGATACGCAGTATTTT.